This T cell receptor beta chain was sequenced in a study of CD8+CD57+ T cells in acquired aplastic anemia. Study-level findings and limits: Between patients and controls, CD8+ Simpson's diversity did not vary significantly.

The CDR3 runs 16 residues. CDR1 is WNHNN, CDR2 SYGVQD, per germline (reference sequence). Trimming shortened V by 7 bases and J by 0 bases, and 18 bases separated the two germline ends. It was genomic DNA that served as the template for profiling TCR beta VDJ and CDR3. MiXCR was run by TCRdb on the reads, yielding one entry per CDR3 protein. The sample records 200,000 or so distinct CDR3 sequences, less than 65% being singletons. This clonotype was seen a few times. Its antigen is still unknown. This chain joins TRBV10-1 and TRBJ1-1; D may be TRBD1 (6 bases). What was sequenced was sorted CD4+, CD8+, or CD8+CD57+ T cells (not recorded which) from PBMCs. The TCR comes from a human donor with severe aplastic anemia or a healthy control (not recorded which). Here the CDR3 DNA reads TGCGCCAGCATGGCGGGGGGCTCCACTTTGAACACTGAAGCTTTCTTT. Amino acids: CASMAGGSTLNTEAFF.